This T cell receptor beta chain stems from a study of shared clonotypes between healthy human individuals. Memory CD4+ cells were the fraction left after CD45RA+ naive selection. General study findings and limits: Lower generation probabilities were found for non-shared clonotypes than for those shared by all four donors.

Regarding this clone: Antigen specificity is unknown.

An even split of each subset's genomic DNA across several immunoSEQ plates was performed. Each replicate PCR on the sorted subsets used roughly 210 ng DNA (about 30,000 T cell genomes). Libraries were prepared by immunoSEQ multiplex PCR; TCRdb keeps only in-frame clonotypes and omits some of them. The sample shows roughly 530,000 clones, 90% to 97% of them seen only once. CDR1 and CDR2 (germline): MNHEY, SVGAGI. The V and J ends lost 5 bases and 0 bases, in that order; junction bases with no gene match: 3. The CDR3 contains 14 residues. The source is a woman aged 25-40 years in good health. The J gene is TRBJ1-1, the V gene TRBV6-5; 7 nucleotides match TRBD1. The sequencing sample was made of naive CD4+ T cells sorted from blood. Subset denoted: CD45RA+ positively selected. DNA for the CDR3: TGTGCCAGCAGTAAAGGACAGGTGAACACTGAAGCTTTCTTT. Residues: CASSKGQVNTEAFF.